The clone carrying this T cell receptor (beta chain) was seen ten or more times. As for time point: persistent/refractory GD, antithyroid drugs over 5 years with positive TRAb. Extracted RNA from PBMCs served as the source of the TCR library. Relying on iRepertoire HTBI primers and Arm-PCR of CDR3 regions, the team built TCR beta libraries. TCRdb fed the multiplex PCR reads into MiXCR, producing one record per CDR3 protein. This table holds nearly 350,000 distinct CDR3 sequences, about 20% found once. These data belong to a study of regulatory T cells in long-lasting Graves disease. Study in general: Graves' disease counted as persistent after over 5 years of antithyroid drugs with positive TSH receptor antibodies.

The CDR3 consists of 16 residues. V lost 3 bases and J lost 2; bases outside the gene matches: 6. Germline V gene lookup returns CDR1 MNHEY and CDR2 SVGEGT. The receptor was derived from a female donor with Graves disease. The specimen comprised peripheral blood mononuclear cells (PBMCs), sampled when the disease was refractory, from a patient treated with antithyroid drugs. The chain couples TRBV6-2 or TRBV6-3 to TRBJ2-7; 11 positions agree with TRBD2. The CDR3 nucleotides read TGTGCCAGCAGTTATATGACTAGCGGGGCCACCTACGAGCAGTACTTC. Translated, it gives CASSYMTSGATYEQYF.